The T cell receptor beta chain under discussion was sequenced for a study of STAT5B mutations in CD4+ large granular lymphocyte leukemia. General study findings and limits: CD4-sorted patient repertoires seemed more clonal than healthy CD4+ repertoires. Approximately 25% of private leukemic clonotypes occurred rarely in other patients' non-leukemic repertoires.

This table comes from immunoSEQ multiplex PCR, and its TCRdb copy is limited to in-frame clones, with some not included. The sample yields tens of thousands of clones, around 80% seen once. The germline gives CDR1 LGHNA, CDR2 YSLEER. The CDR3 consists of 14 residues. Trimming left V 0 bases short and J 6 bases short, with 6 bases between. To note about this clone: Its antigen is not known.

This TCR came from a human donor in good health. The chain uses TRBV4-3 and TRBJ1-6, with D possibly matching TRBD1 (5 bases). The sequencing input was CD4+ T cells from blood buffy coats. CDR3 DNA: TGCGCCAGCAGCCAAGACAGGGTTAATTCACCCCTCCACTTT. This codes for CASSQDRVNSPLHF.